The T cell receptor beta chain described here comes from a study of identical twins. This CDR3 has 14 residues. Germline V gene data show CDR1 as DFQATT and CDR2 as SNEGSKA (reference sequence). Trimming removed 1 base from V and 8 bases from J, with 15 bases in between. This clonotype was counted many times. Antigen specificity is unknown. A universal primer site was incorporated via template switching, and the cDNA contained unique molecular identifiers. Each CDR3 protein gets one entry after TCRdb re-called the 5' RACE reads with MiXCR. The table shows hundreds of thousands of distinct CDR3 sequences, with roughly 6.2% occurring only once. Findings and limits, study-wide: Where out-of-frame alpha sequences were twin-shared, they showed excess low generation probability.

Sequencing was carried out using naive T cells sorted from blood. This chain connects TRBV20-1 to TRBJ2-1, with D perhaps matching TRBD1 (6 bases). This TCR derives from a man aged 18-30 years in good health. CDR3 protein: CSARGRQVFHEQFF. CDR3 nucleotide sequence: TGCAGTGCTAGAGGGAGACAGGTGTTCCATGAGCAGTTCTTC.